A selection of T cell receptor beta chains follows, all from one sample in a study of control samples from healthy donors and cancer patients. This table comes from immunoSEQ multiplex PCR, and its TCRdb copy is limited to in-frame clones, with some not included. The sample lists around 180,000 clones, about 90% seen once, with 4.5% to 6% in the top ten. The sample taken for sequencing was blood. These receptors all stem from a woman in her 30s in good health. Both conserved end residues are part of each CDR3. Fields, in order: D gene, CDR3 length, V gene, J gene, clone size, CDR3 protein, CDR3 DNA. The D gene is left open where the match is weak. Rows give clone size only sometimes, using once, few, many, or a class for an expanded clone.

>NA|18|TRBV27|TRBJ2-7|few
CASSTYPDPSVPYYEQYF
TGTGCCAGCAGTACTTACCCTGACCCTTCCGTGCCCTACTACGAGCAGTACTTC
>NA|16|TRBV7-6|TRBJ2-6|NA
CASSLVRGSGANVLTF
TGTGCCAGCAGCTTAGTGCGGGGCTCTGGGGCCAACGTCCTGACTTTC
>NA|14|TRBV6-4|TRBJ2-5|NA
CASSDGPLGGTQYF
TGTGCCAGCAGTGACGGGCCTCTCGGGGGGACCCAGTACTTC
>NA|14|TRBV14|TRBJ1-6|NA
CASSDFWGNSPLHF
TGTGCCAGCAGCGACTTCTGGGGGAATTCACCCCTCCACTTT
>TRBD2|15|TRBV5-1|TRBJ2-1|NA
CASSLASGIPGEQFF
TGCGCCAGCAGCTTGGCTAGCGGGATACCGGGTGAGCAGTTCTTC
>NA|11|TRBV7-9|TRBJ1-2|NA
CASSLAGVYTF
TGTGCCAGCAGCTTAGCTGGGGTGTACACCTTC
>NA|16|TRBV14|TRBJ1-1|NA
CASSQEAGNLNTEAFF
TGTGCCAGCAGCCAAGAGGCCGGTAACTTGAACACTGAAGCTTTCTTT
>NA|17|TRBV4-1|TRBJ1-2|NA
CASSHLEQSTEFYGYTF
TGCGCCAGCAGCCATTTAGAGCAGAGCACCGAGTTCTATGGCTACACCTTC
>TRBD2|14|TRBV7-2|TRBJ2-5|NA
CASSQNGGIETQYF
TGTGCCAGCAGCCAAAACGGGGGGATAGAGACCCAGTACTTC
>NA|13|TRBV14|TRBJ2-1|NA
CASSILAYGEQFF
TGTGCCAGCAGCATTCTAGCTTACGGTGAGCAGTTCTTC
>NA|11|TRBV19|TRBJ2-7|NA
CASSMGRTQYF
TGTGCCAGTAGTATGGGCAGGACGCAGTACTTC
>NA|15|TRBV30|TRBJ1-6|NA
CAWNPFARGNSPLHF
TGTGCCTGGAACCCCTTTGCGAGGGGAAATTCACCCCTCCACTTT
>NA|14|TRBV9|TRBJ1-2|NA
CASSVGGNNYGYTF
TGTGCCAGCAGCGTAGGGGGGAATAACTATGGCTACACCTTC
>NA|16|TRBV5-1|TRBJ1-4|few
CASSLAGGLSNEKLFF
TGCGCCAGCAGCTTGGCCGGGGGACTTTCTAATGAAAAACTGTTTTTT
>NA|19|TRBV18|TRBJ1-3|NA
CASSPQSPYFWSSGNTIYF
TGTGCCAGCTCACCACAGAGCCCCTACTTCTGGAGCTCTGGAAACACCATATATTTT
>NA|14|TRBV5-1|TRBJ2-3|NA
CASSLGYSTDTQYF
TGCGCCAGCAGCTTGGGGTACAGCACAGATACGCAGTATTTT
>TRBD2|18|TRBV4-1|TRBJ2-1|NA
CASSPLSGAGGVGNEQFF
TGCGCCAGCAGCCCCCTGAGCGGAGCGGGGGGGGTGGGGAATGAGCAGTTCTTC
>NA|15|TRBV6-6|TRBJ1-3|NA
CASSYASGRGNTIYF
TGTGCCAGCAGTTACGCCTCAGGGAGAGGAAACACCATATATTTT
>NA|15|TRBV14|TRBJ2-1|NA
CASSQLMGSYNEQFF
TGTGCCAGCAGCCAGTTGATGGGCTCCTACAATGAGCAGTTCTTC
>NA|13|TRBV12-3/TRBV12-4|TRBJ2-1|NA
CASRGASYNEQFF
TGTGCCAGCCGGGGGGCCTCCTACAATGAGCAGTTCTTC
>NA|15|TRBV7-9|TRBJ2-7|NA
CASSLGVSGPYEQYF
TGTGCCAGCAGCTTAGGGGTTAGCGGCCCCTACGAGCAGTACTTC
>TRBD1|14|TRBV3-1/TRBV3-2|TRBJ2-1|NA
CASSQGQGLNEQFF
TGTGCCAGCAGCCAAGGACAGGGCCTTAACGAGCAGTTCTTC
>NA|14|TRBV28|TRBJ1-3|NA
CASSFGQERNTIYF
TGTGCCAGCAGTTTTGGGCAGGAGAGAAACACCATATATTTT
>NA|14|TRBV9|TRBJ2-5|NA
CASSVGGSGETQYF
TGTGCCAGCAGCGTAGGTGGTAGCGGAGAGACCCAGTACTTC